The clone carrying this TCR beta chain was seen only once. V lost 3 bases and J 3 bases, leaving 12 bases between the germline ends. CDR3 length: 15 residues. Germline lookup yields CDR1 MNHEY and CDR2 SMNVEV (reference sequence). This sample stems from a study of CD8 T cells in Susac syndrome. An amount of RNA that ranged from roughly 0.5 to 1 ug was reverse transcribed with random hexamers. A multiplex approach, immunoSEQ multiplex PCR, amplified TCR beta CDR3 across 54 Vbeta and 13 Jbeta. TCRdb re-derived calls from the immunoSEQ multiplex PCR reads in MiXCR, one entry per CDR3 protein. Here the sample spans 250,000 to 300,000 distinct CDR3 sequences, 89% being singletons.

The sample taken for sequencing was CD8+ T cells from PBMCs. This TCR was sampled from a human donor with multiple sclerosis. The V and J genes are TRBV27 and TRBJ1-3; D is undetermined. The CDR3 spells CASSLAGNGGNTIYF. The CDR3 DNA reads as TGTGCCAGCAGTTTGGCGGGGAATGGTGGAAACACCATATATTTT.